A single sample gave rise to the 21 T cell receptor beta chains below, sequenced in a study of T cell repertoires in cytomegalovirus infection. Via MiXCR, TCRdb re-called the reads, giving one row per CDR3 protein. The sample shows roughly 240,000 distinct CDR3 sequences, around 6.6% of them seen only once. Source material: PBMCs. The receptors derive from a human donor in good health (CMV status not recorded). Some clones in this sample may be carry-over from other donors' samples.

This clonotype was found many times. The genes are TRBV7-9 and TRBJ2-5; 7 positions match TRBD1. CDR3 length: 15 residues. V lost 5 bases and J lost 1; bases outside the gene matches: 7. CDR1 and CDR2 (germline): SEHNR, FQNEAQ (reference sequence). The CDR3 DNA is TGTGCCAGCAGCCCCCGGACAGGTGGCCAAGAGACCCAGTACTTC. The encoded protein is CASSPRTGGQETQYF. The complete variable domain, with remaining parts taken from reference TRBV7-9 and TRBJ2-5, reads DTGVSQNPRHKITKRGQNVTFRCDPISEHNRLYWYRQTLGQGPEFLTYFQNEAQLEKSRLLSDRFSAERPKGSFSTLEIQRTEQGDSAMYLCASSPRTGGQETQYFGPGTRLLVL.

This sequence joins TRBV7-8 and TRBJ1-6, with 7 nucleotides matching TRBD1. This CDR3 is built from 15 residues. CDR1 SGHVS and CDR2 FQNEAQ come from the germline V gene. V dropped 3 bases and J dropped 6; count of bases not matched to a gene: 5. This chain's CDR3 is CASSFETGSNSPLHF. DNA of the CDR3: TGTGCCAGCAGCTTCGAGACAGGGAGTAATTCACCCCTCCACTTT.

This clonotype was seen ten or more times. The chain carries TRBV29-1 and TRBJ2-4; D uncertain. CDR1 and CDR2 (germline): SQVTM, ANQGSEA. The CDR3 spans 16 residues. Trimming took off 1 base at V and 0 bases at J, with 13 bases between the two ends. In DNA, the CDR3 is TGCAGCGTTGAAGGCCTAAGGGTTGGAGCCAAAAACATTCAGTACTTC. Residues: CSVEGLRVGAKNIQYF.

This clonotype showed up many times. The J gene is TRBJ2-5, the V gene TRBV12-3 or TRBV12-4; 7 positions agree with TRBD1. V shed 3 bases, J shed 3 bases, and the junction held 7 bases outside the gene matches. The CDR3 contains 15 residues. CDR3 DNA: TGTGCCAGCAGTTTTAATCAAGGACAGGAAGAGACCCAGTACTTC. This sequence encodes CASSFNQGQEETQYF.

This clonotype has a count of ten or more. The V and J genes are TRBV7-2 and TRBJ2-7, with 7 bases aligning to TRBD2. The V gene's germline CDR1 is SGHTA and CDR2 FQGNSA. With 5 bases clipped from V and 3 bases from J, the junction kept 4 bases outside the gene matches. The CDR3 has 13 amino acids. CDR3 nucleotide sequence: TGTGCCAGCAGCCGACGGGGGGTCTACGAGCAGTACTTC. It is translated as CASSRRGVYEQYF.

This clonotype appeared a few times. The rearrangement joins TRBV29-1 to TRBJ2-1; 11 bases align to TRBD2. The V segment lost 5 bases and the J segment 4 bases; nucleotides outside the gene matches: 7. The length of the CDR3 is 15 residues. Per the germline V gene, CDR1 is SQVTM and CDR2 is ANQGSEA. The CDR3 DNA reads as TGCAGCGTTCCGTTGGCTAGCGGGGGGTACAATGAGCAGTTCTTC. Amino acids: CSVPLASGGYNEQFF.

This clonotype came up many times. V is TRBV11-2 and J is TRBJ1-1, with D tentatively TRBD1 (6 bases). The CDR3 is 15 residues long. Germline V gives CDR1 SGHAT, CDR2 FQNNGV. Trimming removed 1 base from V and 1 base from J, with 10 bases in between. Written as DNA, the CDR3 is TGTGCCAGCAGCTTAGGGGGACACACGAACACTGAAGCTTTCTTT. This codes for CASSLGGHTNTEAFF.

This clonotype was seen many times. The chain recombines TRBV5-1 with TRBJ2-5, with TRBD2 as a possible D gene (5 bases). Trimming stripped 0 bases from V and 4 bases from J, with 19 bases between. CDR3 length: 17 residues. The germline gives CDR1 SGHRS, CDR2 YFSETQ. The CDR3 coding sequence is TGCGCCAGCAGCTTGGCGGGAACCCAGGCGGGCGGAGAGACCCAGTACTTC. Protein product: CASSLAGTQAGGETQYF.

There are many counts of this clonotype. The rearrangement links TRBV7-3 to TRBJ2-6; D call uncertain. This CDR3 has 13 residues. The V end lost 2 bases, the J end lost 4 bases, and 3 bases lay between the germline ends. Per the germline V gene, CDR1 is SGHTA and CDR2 is FQGTGA. Here the CDR3 DNA reads TGTGCCAGCAGCTTACAAGGGGCCAACGTCCTGACTTTC. This encodes CASSLQGANVLTF.

This clonotype was detected ten times or more. V and J are TRBV18 and TRBJ1-1; D gene unclear. Trimming stripped 4 bases from V and 1 base from J, with 10 bases between. Germline V gene data show CDR1 as KGHSH and CDR2 as LQKENI. The CDR3 has 14 amino acids. CDR3 coding DNA: TGTGCCAGCTCACAAGCCCACTCGAACACTGAAGCTTTCTTT. Its translation is CASSQAHSNTEAFF.

This clonotype was recorded many times. The chain links TRBV7-9 to TRBJ2-3, with TRBD1 matching 9 bases. CDR3 length: 14 residues. Trimming removed 4 bases from V and 5 bases from J; junction bases left unmatched: 4. Germline CDR1 and CDR2: SEHNR and FQNEAQ (reference sequence). Written as DNA, the CDR3 is TGTGCCAGCAGCTCAGGGACAGGGAAAGATACGCAGTATTTT. Amino acid sequence: CASSSGTGKDTQYF.

This clonotype has a count of ten or more. The CDR3 DNA reads TGTGCCAGCAGCTGGACAGGGACCGCATCATACGAGCAGTACTTC. This sequence encodes CASSWTGTASYEQYF. The J gene is TRBJ2-7, the V gene TRBV5-5, with 8 positions matching TRBD1. The CDR3 consists of 15 residues. Germline CDR1 reads SGHKS; CDR2 reads YYEKEE (reference sequence). J gave up 4 bases and V 3 bases, and 9 bases lay outside the gene matches.

This clonotype was detected ten times or more. V usage is TRBV5-1 and J usage is TRBJ2-3, with 8 bases identical to TRBD2. Germline CDR1 SGHRS, CDR2 YFSETQ. The CDR3 consists of 16 residues. V shed 0 bases and J 6 bases; nucleotides not matched to a gene: 9. This CDR3 is CASSLASGGAPDTQYF. CDR3 DNA: TGCGCCAGCAGCTTGGCGAGCGGGGGAGCCCCCGATACGCAGTATTTT.

This clonotype occurred many times. The chain joins TRBV7-2 to TRBJ2-1; TRBD2 aligns across 10 bases. V trimming: 5 bases; J trimming: 0 bases; junction bases outside the gene matches: 4. The CDR3 has 16 amino acids. CDR1 and CDR2 from the germline V gene are SGHTA and FQGNSA. CDR3 in amino acids: CASSLSGGSSYNEQFF. CDR3 bases: TGTGCCAGCAGCCTTAGCGGGGGGAGCTCCTACAATGAGCAGTTCTTC.

This clonotype was seen many times. V usage is TRBV14 and J usage is TRBJ1-1; D is uncertain. V was trimmed by 3 bases and J by 10 bases, leaving 15 bases between them. Germline V gene lookup returns CDR1 SGHDN and CDR2 FVKESK. The CDR3 runs to 13 residues. The CDR3 sequence: CASSQGSGSVAFF. Written as DNA, the CDR3 is TGTGCCAGCAGCCAGGGGAGTGGTTCGGTAGCTTTCTTT.

The V call is TRBV18, the J call TRBJ2-5; D call uncertain. Per the germline V gene, CDR1 is KGHSH and CDR2 is LQKENI. Trimming cost V 0 bases and J 5 bases, with 7 bases left between them. The CDR3 has 13 residues. The CDR3, as DNA: TGTGCCAGCTCACCACCTCCCGAGGAGACCCAGTACTTC. This sequence encodes CASSPPPEETQYF.

The rearrangement uses TRBV4-1 and TRBJ1-1; 8 bases align to TRBD1. The CDR3 consists of 15 residues. Trimming at V came to 3 bases and at J to 1 base, leaving 4 bases not matched to a gene. Germline CDR1 reads MGHRA; CDR2 reads YSYEKL. CDR3 in amino acids: CASSQWTGTNTEAFF. For the CDR3, the DNA is TGCGCCAGCAGCCAGTGGACAGGGACGAACACTGAAGCTTTCTTT.

This clonotype was seen repeatedly, ten times or more. This chain uses TRBV7-2 with TRBJ2-7; D possibly uses TRBD1 or TRBD2 (5 bases each). Trimming cost V 5 bases and J 3 bases, with 17 bases left between them. Germline V gene lookup returns CDR1 SGHTA and CDR2 FQGNSA. The CDR3 is 15 residues long. The CDR3 loop is CASSARDGYFYEQYF. Here the CDR3 DNA reads TGTGCCAGCAGCGCCCGGGACGGATACTTCTACGAGCAGTACTTC. Complete variable domain (other parts from reference TRBV7-2 and TRBJ2-7): GAGVSQSPSNKVTEKGKDVELRCDPISGHTALYWYRQSLGQGLEFLIYFQGNSAPDKSGLPSDRFSAERTGGSVSTLTIQRTQQEDSAVYLCASSARDGYFYEQYFGPGTRLTVT.

This clonotype has a count of ten or more. DNA of the CDR3: TGTGCCAGCACGTATAGCGGATTTAGCACAGATACGCAGTATTTT. As protein: CASTYSGFSTDTQYF. The rearrangement joins TRBV12-3 or TRBV12-4 to TRBJ2-3; tentative D call: TRBD2 (6 bases). The CDR3 loop spans 15 amino acids. V was trimmed by 7 bases and J by 0 bases, leaving 14 bases between them.

This clonotype was observed a few times. This chain joins TRBV14 and TRBJ2-2; TRBD1 matches 8 bases. CDR3 length: 16 amino acids. Germline V CDR1 and CDR2: SGHDN, FVKESK. J gave up 4 bases and V 4 bases, and 8 bases lay outside the gene matches. The CDR3 region is CASSRNGQGATGELFF. In DNA, the CDR3 is TGTGCCAGCAGCCGAAACGGACAGGGTGCCACCGGGGAGCTGTTTTTT.

This clonotype was observed many times. V and J are TRBV28 and TRBJ1-2, with D maybe TRBD1 (5 bases). Trimming stripped 5 bases from V and 5 bases from J, with 15 bases between. Germline CDR1 reads MDHEN; CDR2 reads SYDVKM. CDR3 length equals 14 residues. Here the CDR3 reads CASSIRTTVYGYTF. DNA for the CDR3: TGTGCCAGCAGTATTCGGACAACCGTTTATGGCTACACCTTC.